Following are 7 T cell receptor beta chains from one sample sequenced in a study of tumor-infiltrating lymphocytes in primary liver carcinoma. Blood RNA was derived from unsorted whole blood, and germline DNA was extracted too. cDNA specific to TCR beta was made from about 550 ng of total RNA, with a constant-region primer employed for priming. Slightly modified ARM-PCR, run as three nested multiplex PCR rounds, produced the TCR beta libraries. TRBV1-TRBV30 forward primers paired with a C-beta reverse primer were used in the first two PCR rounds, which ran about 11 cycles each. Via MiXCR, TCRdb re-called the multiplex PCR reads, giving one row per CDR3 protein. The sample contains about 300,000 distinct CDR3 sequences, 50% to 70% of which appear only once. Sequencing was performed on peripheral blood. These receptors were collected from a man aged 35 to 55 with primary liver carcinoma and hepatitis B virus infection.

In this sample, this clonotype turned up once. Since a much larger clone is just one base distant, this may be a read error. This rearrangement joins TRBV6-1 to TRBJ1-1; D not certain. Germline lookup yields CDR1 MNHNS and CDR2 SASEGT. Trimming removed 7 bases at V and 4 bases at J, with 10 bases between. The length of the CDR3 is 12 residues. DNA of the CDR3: TGTGCCAGCACGGAGGCACCCACTGAAGCTTTCTTT. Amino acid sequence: CASTEAPTEAFF.

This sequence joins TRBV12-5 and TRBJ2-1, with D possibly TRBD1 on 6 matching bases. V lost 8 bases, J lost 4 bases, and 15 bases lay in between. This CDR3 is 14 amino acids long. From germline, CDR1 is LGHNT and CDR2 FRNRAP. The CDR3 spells CASTHDRPYNEQFF. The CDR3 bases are TGTGCTAGTACCCATGACAGGCCGTACAATGAGCAGTTCTTC. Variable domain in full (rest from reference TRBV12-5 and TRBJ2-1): DARVTQTPRHKVTEMGQEVTMRCQPILGHNTVFWYRQTMMQGLELLAYFRNRAPLDDSGMPKDRFSAEMPDATLATLKIQPSEPRDSAVYFCASTHDRPYNEQFFGPGTRLTVL.

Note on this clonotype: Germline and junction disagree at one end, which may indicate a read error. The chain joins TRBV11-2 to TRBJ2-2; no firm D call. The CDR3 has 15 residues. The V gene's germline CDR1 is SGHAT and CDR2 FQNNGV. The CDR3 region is CARSLRQAYTGELFF. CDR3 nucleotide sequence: TGTGCCAGAAGCTTAAGACAAGCCTACACCGGGGAGCTGTTTTTT. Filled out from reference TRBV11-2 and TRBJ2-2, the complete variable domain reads EAGVAQSPRYKIIEKRQSVAFWCNPISGHATLYWYQQILGQGPKLLIQFQNNGVVDDSQLPKDRFSAERLKGVDSTLKIQPAKLEDSAVYLCARSLRQAYTGELFFGEGSRLTVL.

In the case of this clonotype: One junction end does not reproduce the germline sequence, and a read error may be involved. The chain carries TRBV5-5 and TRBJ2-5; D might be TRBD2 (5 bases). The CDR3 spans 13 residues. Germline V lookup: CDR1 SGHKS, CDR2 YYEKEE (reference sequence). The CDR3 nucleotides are TGTTCCAGCAGCGGCCGGTTACAAGAGACCCAGAACTTC. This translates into CSSSGRLQETQNF.

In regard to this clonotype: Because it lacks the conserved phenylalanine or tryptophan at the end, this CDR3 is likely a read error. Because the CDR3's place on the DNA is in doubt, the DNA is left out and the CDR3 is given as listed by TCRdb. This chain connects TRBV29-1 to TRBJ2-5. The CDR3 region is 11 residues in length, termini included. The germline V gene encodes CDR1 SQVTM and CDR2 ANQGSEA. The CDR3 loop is CSGRESETQYS.

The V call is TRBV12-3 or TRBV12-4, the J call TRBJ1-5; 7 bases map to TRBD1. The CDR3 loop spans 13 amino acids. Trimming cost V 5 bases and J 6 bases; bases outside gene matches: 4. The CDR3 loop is CASSPGQCQPQHF. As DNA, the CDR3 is TGTGCCAGCAGTCCGGGACAGTGTCAGCCCCAGCATTTT.

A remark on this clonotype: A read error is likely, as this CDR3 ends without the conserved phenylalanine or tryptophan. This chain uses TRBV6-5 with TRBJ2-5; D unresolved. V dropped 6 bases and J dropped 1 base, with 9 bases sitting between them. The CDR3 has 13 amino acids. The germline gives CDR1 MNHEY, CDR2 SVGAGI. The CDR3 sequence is CASSSRPQETQYL. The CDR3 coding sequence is TGTGCCAGCAGCTCGCGGCCCCAAGAGACCCAGTACTTA.